The 5 T cell receptor beta chains in this list originate from one sample, sequenced in a study of T cell clusters in autoimmune cytopenias. Multiplex touch-down PCR amplified TRB using TRB-A and TRB-B pools in one tube. TCRdb reprocessed the multiplex PCR reads, keeping one entry per CDR3 protein, no DNA. This repertoire includes about 6,900 distinct CDR3 sequences. TRB was amplified from about 270 ng of peripheral blood genomic DNA per sample. This sample was also put to use in a study of T cell repertoires in aging, cancer and after chemotherapy.

The source material was peripheral blood. Receptor source: a human donor in good health.

According to its frequency, this clonotype is medium-sized. This rearrangement joins TRBV29-1 to TRBJ1-2; TCRdb's D call, TRBD1, is unchecked because there is no DNA. Germline V gene data show CDR1 as SQVTM and CDR2 as ANQGSEA. The CDR3 sequence is 13 residues long. The CDR3 loop reads CSVVAVAGGGYTF.

J is TRBJ2-5 and V is TRBV6-1. CDR3 length: 13 residues. In germline, CDR1 is MNHNS, CDR2 SASEGT. CDR3 amino acids: CASSEGGKETQYF.

The chain uses TRBV19 and TRBJ1-1; absent DNA, TCRdb's TRBD1 call cannot be checked. Germline V lookup: CDR1 LNHDA, CDR2 SQIVND (reference sequence). The CDR3 is 12 amino acids. The CDR3 reads CASTDDSAEAFF.

The gene calls are TRBV11-1 and TRBJ2-3; TCRdb calls TRBD2, which cannot be checked without DNA. Germline values: CDR1 SGHAT, CDR2 FQDESV (reference sequence). CDR3 length equals 15 residues. CDR3 residues: CASSQTSGGADTQYF. Together with reference TRBV11-1 and TRBJ2-3, the CDR3 gives the full variable domain: EAEVAQSPRYKITEKSQAVAFWCDPISGHATLYWYRQILGQGPELLVQFQDESVVDDSQLPKDRFSAERLKGVDSTLKIQPAELGDSAMYLCASSQTSGGADTQYFGPGTRLTVL.

By frequency, this clonotype is medium-sized (0.01 to 0.1%). The chain recombines TRBV29-1 with TRBJ1-1. Germline V lookup: CDR1 SQVTM, CDR2 ANQGSEA. CDR3 length equals 12 residues. CDR3: CSIVVGYTEAFF. The full variable domain, completed using reference TRBV29-1 and TRBJ1-1, is SAVISQKPSRDICQRGTSLTIQCQVDSQVTMMFWYRQQPGQSLTLIATANQGSEATYESGFVIDKFPISRPNLTFSTLTVSNMSPEDSSIYLCSIVVGYTEAFFGQGTRLTVV.